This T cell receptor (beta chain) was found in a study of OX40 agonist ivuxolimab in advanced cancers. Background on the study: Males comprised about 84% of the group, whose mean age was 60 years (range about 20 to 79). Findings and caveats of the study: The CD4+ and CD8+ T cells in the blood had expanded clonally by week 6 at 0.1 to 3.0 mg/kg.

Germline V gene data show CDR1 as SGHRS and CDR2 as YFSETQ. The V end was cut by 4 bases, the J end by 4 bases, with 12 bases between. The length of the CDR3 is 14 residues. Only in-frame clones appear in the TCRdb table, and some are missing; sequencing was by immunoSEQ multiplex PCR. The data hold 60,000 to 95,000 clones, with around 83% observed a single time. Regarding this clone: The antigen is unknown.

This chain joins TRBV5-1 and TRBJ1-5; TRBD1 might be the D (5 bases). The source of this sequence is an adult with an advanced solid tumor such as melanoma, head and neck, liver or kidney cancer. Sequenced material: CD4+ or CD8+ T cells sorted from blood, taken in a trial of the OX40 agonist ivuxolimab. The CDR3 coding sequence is TGCGCCAGCAGCACCGGGACGCCGAATCAGCCCCAGCATTTT. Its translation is CASSTGTPNQPQHF.